This section outlines one T cell receptor beta chain sequence together with its context. Its antigen is undetermined. The germline V gene has CDR1 SGHNT and CDR2 YYREEE (reference sequence). CDR3 length equals 14 residues. Trimming left V 5 bases short and J 4 bases short, with 16 bases between. The entry originates in a study of cytomegalovirus exposure and HLA in healthy donors. Overall study context: The 95 to 150 validation repertoires used the same platform as the 500 to 700 first-cohort repertoires, a later analysis reported.

The assay was immunoSEQ multiplex PCR, and TCRdb's table has in-frame clones only and misses some. This sample carries some 150,000 clones, approximately 87% of them seen once, and the ten largest clones take roughly 1.5%. General study points: According to a subsequent analysis, TCR clusters identified in the first cohort showed a tendency to co-occur across the 120 or so validation repertoires.

The sequence was collected from a woman under 40 in good health and CMV-seronegative. The sequenced sample consisted of PBMCs. V is TRBV5-4 and J is TRBJ2-7; possible D gene TRBD1, 7 bases. The DNA for the CDR3 is TGTGCCAGCAGGGAGGGACCAGGGGGTTACGAGCAGTACTTC. Translated, it gives CASREGPGGYEQYF.